This T cell receptor (beta chain) was profiled in a study of T cells in lung cancer brain metastases. Genomic DNA input was roughly 2 to 5.5 ug, equal within pairs. TCRdb's copy holds only in-frame clones and misses some; the assay was immunoSEQ multiplex PCR. Of roughly 5,000 clones detected, about 84% appear once; the ten largest clones hold 9.2%. The clonotype originates from a woman aged 45 to 65 with non-small cell lung cancer that had spread to the brain. Sequences were obtained from tumor tissue from a brain metastasis.

The CDR3 region has the DNA TGTGCCAGCAGGGGGTCGGGGACAGATACGCAGTATTTT. Amino acid sequence: CASRGSGTDTQYF. This chain joins TRBV6-5 and TRBJ2-3; tentatively, D is TRBD2 (5 bases). Trimming removed 6 bases from V and 3 bases from J, with 10 bases in between. Germline V lookup: CDR1 MNHEY, CDR2 SVGAGI. This CDR3 contains 13 residues.